Listed here is a single T cell receptor (beta chain). As yet, its antigen is unknown. Samples came from healthy bone marrow donors. This sample is drawn from a study of cytomegalovirus exposure and HLA in healthy donors. Study outcomes and limitations: Per published accounts, TCR beta sequences correctly predicted the HLA-A and HLA-B alleles of most subjects. TCR association rates varied by HLA locus in a later analysis, with DRB1 highest and HLA-C lowest.

Vbeta (60) and Jbeta (13) primers were used in the PCR. Clones were read by immunoSEQ multiplex PCR, and TCRdb kept only the in-frame ones, dropping some. The sample consists of about 120,000 clones, 81% of them appearing once. Germline CDR1 reads WSHSY; CDR2 reads SAAADI. Trimming stripped 6 bases from V and 0 bases from J, with 9 bases between. There are 14 residues in the CDR3. The chain is built from TRBV10-2 and TRBJ2-1; no firm D call. This clonotype originated in a woman aged 40 to 50 in good health and CMV-seronegative. Sequencing input: PBMCs. CDR3 in amino acids: CASSALSSYNEQFF. The CDR3 region has the DNA TGCGCCAGCAGCGCCCTGAGCTCCTACAATGAGCAGTTCTTC.